This T cell receptor (beta chain) was sequenced for a study of blood T cell repertoires in COVID-19. Background on the study: Collection of acute and convalescent COVID-19 samples took place in the United States, Italy and Spain. The cDNA or gDNA used as material had been derived from T cells, B-cell-depleted T cells, or PBMCs.

As processed by the authors: Nucleated cell number was recorded as an estimate derived from reference gene primer amplification. Measured with immunoSEQ multiplex PCR; TCRdb has only the in-frame clones, and not every one. That table supplies the V and J calls and clone size; D and trimming were determined from the DNA. Among about 93,000 clones listed, 80% to 90% were seen once. The germline V and J ends were trimmed by 6 bases and 9 bases, with 12 bases remaining between them. The V gene's germline CDR1 is ENHRY and CDR2 SYGVKD. The CDR3 has 12 residues. This receptor was identified in a woman older than 75 with acute or convalescent COVID-19. The material sequenced was peripheral blood. The chain links TRBV10-3 to TRBJ1-5; D is uncertain. The CDR3 here is CAISIEGGPQHF. The CDR3 region has the DNA TGTGCCATCAGCATCGAAGGAGGGCCCCAGCATTTT.